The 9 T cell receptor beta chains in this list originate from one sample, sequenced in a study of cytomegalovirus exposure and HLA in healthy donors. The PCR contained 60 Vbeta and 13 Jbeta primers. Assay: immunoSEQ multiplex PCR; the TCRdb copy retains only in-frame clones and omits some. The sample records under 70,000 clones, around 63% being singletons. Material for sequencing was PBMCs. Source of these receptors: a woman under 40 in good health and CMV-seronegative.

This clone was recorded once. The CDR3 is CASSSGTVRETQYF. For the CDR3, the DNA is TGTGCCAGCAGCTCCGGGACAGTCCGTGAGACCCAGTACTTC. This rearrangement joins TRBV11-2 to TRBJ2-5; TRBD1 matches 7 bases. CDR3 length: 14 residues. Germline CDR1 reads SGHAT; CDR2 reads FQNNGV. Trimming at V came to 4 bases and at J to 5 bases, leaving 7 bases not matched to a gene.

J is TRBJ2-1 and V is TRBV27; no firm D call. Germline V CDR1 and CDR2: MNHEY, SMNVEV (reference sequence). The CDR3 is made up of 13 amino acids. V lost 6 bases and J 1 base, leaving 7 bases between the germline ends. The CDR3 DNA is TGTGCCAGCAGACAGCAGTCCTACAATGAGCAGTTCTTC. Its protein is CASRQQSYNEQFF.

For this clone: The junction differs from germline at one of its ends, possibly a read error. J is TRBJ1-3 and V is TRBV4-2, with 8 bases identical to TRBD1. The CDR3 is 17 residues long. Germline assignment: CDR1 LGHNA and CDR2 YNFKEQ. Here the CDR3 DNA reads TGTGCCAGCAGCCAAGATCTCGACAGGGGCTCTGGAAACGCCATATATTTT. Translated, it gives CASSQDLDRGSGNAIYF.

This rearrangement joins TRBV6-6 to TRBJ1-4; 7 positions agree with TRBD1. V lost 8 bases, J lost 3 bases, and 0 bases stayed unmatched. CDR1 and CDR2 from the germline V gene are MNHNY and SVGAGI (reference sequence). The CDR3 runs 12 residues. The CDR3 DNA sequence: TGTGCCAGCGGGACAGCTAATGAAAAACTGTTTTTT. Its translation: CASGTANEKLFF.

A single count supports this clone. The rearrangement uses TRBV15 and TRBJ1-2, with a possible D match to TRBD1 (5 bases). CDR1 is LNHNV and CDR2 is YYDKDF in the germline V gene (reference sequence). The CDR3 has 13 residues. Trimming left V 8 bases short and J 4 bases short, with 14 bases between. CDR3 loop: CATAPGRGYGYTF. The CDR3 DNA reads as TGTGCCACCGCCCCAGGGAGGGGCTATGGCTACACCTTC.

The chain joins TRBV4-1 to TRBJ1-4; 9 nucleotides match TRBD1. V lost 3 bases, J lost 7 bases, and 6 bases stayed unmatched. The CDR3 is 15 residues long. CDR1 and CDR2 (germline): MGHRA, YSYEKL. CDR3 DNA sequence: TGCGCCAGCAGCCAGCTTACAGGGGGCTTTGAAAAACTGTTTTTT. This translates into CASSQLTGGFEKLFF.

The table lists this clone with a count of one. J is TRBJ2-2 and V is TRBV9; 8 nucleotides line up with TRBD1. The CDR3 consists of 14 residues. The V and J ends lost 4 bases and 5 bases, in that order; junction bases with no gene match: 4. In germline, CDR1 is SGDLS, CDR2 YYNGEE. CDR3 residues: CASSTRQGTGELFF. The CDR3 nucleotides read TGTGCCAGCAGCACCCGACAGGGGACCGGGGAGCTGTTTTTT.

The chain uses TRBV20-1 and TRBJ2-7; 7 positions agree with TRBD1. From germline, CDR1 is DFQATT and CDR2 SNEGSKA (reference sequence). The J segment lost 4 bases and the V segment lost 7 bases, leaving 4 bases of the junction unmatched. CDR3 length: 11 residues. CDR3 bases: TGCAGTGTTATGACAGGGTACGAGCAGTACTTC. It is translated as CSVMTGYEQYF.

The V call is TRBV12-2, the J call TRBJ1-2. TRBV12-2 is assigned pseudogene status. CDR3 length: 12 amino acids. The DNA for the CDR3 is TGTGCAAGTCGCTTAGGGCGGGGAGGCTACACCTTC. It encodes CASRLGRGGYTF.